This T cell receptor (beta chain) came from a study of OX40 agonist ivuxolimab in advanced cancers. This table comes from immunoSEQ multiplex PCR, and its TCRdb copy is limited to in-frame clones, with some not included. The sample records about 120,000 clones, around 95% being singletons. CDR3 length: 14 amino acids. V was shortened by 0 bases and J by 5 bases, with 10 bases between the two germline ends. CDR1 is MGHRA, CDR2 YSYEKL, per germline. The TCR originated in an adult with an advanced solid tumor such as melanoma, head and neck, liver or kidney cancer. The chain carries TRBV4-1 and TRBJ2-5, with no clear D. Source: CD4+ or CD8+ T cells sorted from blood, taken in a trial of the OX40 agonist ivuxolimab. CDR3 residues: CASSQDGQAETQYF. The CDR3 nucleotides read TGCGCCAGCAGCCAAGACGGCCAGGCGGAGACCCAGTACTTC.